The entry below describes one T cell receptor (beta chain). The germline CDR1 and CDR2 sequences are MNHEY and SVGAGI. V was clipped by 6 bases and J by 7 bases; unmatched bases: 11. This CDR3 comprises 15 residues. These data originate in a study of shared T cell receptors in the human thymus. Generated by immunoSEQ multiplex PCR, the TCRdb table keeps only in-frame clones and is missing some. The sample has hundreds of thousands of clones; over 75% are singletons. The sample was also linked to a second study, of human thymus T cells. As reported in that work: Corrective cardiac surgery supplied the resected thymus tissue.

The chain recombines TRBV6-5 with TRBJ2-1, with 8 nucleotides matching TRBD2. This receptor was obtained from a boy under two years old with a congenital heart defect. Sample: thymocytes. CDR3 DNA sequence: TGTGCCAGCAGGACCGATAGCGGGACTGGAAATGAGCAGTTCTTC. Amino acids: CASRTDSGTGNEQFF.